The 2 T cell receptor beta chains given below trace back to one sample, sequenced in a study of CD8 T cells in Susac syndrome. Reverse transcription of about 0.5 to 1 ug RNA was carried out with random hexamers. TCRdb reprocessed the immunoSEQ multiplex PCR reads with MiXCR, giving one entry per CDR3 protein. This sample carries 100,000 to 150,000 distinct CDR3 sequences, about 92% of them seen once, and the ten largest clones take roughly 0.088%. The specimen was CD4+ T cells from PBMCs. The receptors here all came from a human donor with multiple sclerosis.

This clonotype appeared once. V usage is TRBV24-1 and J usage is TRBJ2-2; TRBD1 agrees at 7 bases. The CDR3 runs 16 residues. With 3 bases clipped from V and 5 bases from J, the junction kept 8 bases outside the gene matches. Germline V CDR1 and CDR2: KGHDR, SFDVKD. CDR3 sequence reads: CATSDDDRELTGELFF. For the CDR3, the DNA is TGTGCCACCAGTGATGATGACAGGGAGTTGACCGGGGAGCTGTTTTTT.

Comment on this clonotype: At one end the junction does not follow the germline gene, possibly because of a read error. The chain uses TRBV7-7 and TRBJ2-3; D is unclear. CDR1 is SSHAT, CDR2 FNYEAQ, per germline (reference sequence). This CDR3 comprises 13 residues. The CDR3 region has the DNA TGTGCTAGCAGCATGACTAGCACAGATACGCAGTATTTT. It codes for CASSMTSTDTQYF.